The T cell receptor (beta chain) described here comes from a study of blood T cell repertoires in COVID-19. Clones were read by immunoSEQ multiplex PCR, and TCRdb kept only the in-frame ones, dropping some. The table records around 200,000 clones, approximately 90% of them present only once. Trimming left V 8 bases short and J 2 bases short, with 15 bases between. Germline V gives CDR1 KGHSH, CDR2 LQKENI. This CDR3 has 15 amino acids. The sequence was obtained from an elderly man with acute or convalescent COVID-19. The V gene is TRBV18, the J gene TRBJ1-4; no clear D. Sequenced sample: peripheral blood. This chain's CDR3 is CASEAGRATNEKLFF. The CDR3 DNA is TGTGCCAGCGAGGCGGGGAGAGCGACTAATGAAAAACTGTTTTTT.